This TCR beta chain was captured in a study of blood T cells in healthy people across ages. Study-level information: When template switching was applied, about one barcoded beta molecule was captured per two T cells.

This CDR3 has 15 amino acids. CDR1 is SGHTA, CDR2 FQGNSA, per germline. Losses at the gene ends were 4 bases for V and 5 bases for J; bases not matched to a gene: 9. A sample-barcoded 5' primer and a J-beta primer mix were used in a second PCR of about 6 to 12 cycles. Via MiXCR, TCRdb re-called the 5' RACE reads, giving one row per CDR3 protein. Of 790,000 or so distinct CDR3 sequences listed, about 45% were seen once; the top ten hold 15% to 20%. This clonotype was seen more than once but under ten times. The genes are TRBV7-2 and TRBJ1-1; 8 bases are a match to TRBD1. The origin of this receptor is an elderly man in good health. The sample was blood. The CDR3 spells CASSWRGRGLTEAFF. CDR3 nucleotides: TGTGCCAGCAGCTGGCGGGGCAGGGGGCTTACTGAAGCTTTCTTT.